This T cell receptor beta chain came from a study of T cell responses to AZD1222 COVID-19 vaccine. Profiled with immunoSEQ multiplex PCR; TCRdb holds only in-frame clones, not every one. The data show about 150,000 clones, with approximately 90% seen just once and over 1.5% held by the top ten. This clone was seen more than once but under ten times. This CDR3 is built from 14 residues. Germline V gene data show CDR1 as SGHRS and CDR2 as YFSETQ. V lost 4 bases and J lost 5; bases outside the gene matches: 5. The chain links TRBV5-1 to TRBJ1-2, with 10 nucleotides matching TRBD1. Sequencing used peripheral blood, obtained on day 0 of AZD1222 vaccination. This receptor was taken from an adult in good health. The CDR3 DNA follows: TGCGCCAGCAGCCCCCGACAGGGGGCGTATGGCTACACCTTC. Protein product: CASSPRQGAYGYTF.